A selection of T cell receptor beta chains follows, all from one sample in a study of blood T cell repertoires in COVID-19. Method: immunoSEQ multiplex PCR; TCRdb's copy keeps in-frame clones and lacks some. The table has roughly 100,000 clones, approximately 91% seen once. Sequencing was performed on peripheral blood. These receptors all come from a man younger than 30 with acute or convalescent COVID-19. Each CDR3 is given with its conserved first and last residue. The order of the fields is CDR3 DNA, CDR3 protein, D gene, J gene, clone size, V gene. A D gene is named only where the DNA matches it firmly. Some rows have no size entry. The others give once, few or many, or a class for an expanded clone.

TGTGCCTGGAGTGTACAGGGGGCAGATACGCAGTATTTT,CAWSVQGADTQYF,TRBD1,TRBJ2-3,-,TRBV30
TGTGCCAGCGGGATTACTAGCGGGGGAGTGGGCACAGATACGCAGTATTTT,CASGITSGGVGTDTQYF,TRBD2,TRBJ2-3,-,TRBV7-6
TGTGCCAGCAGTTACGACCAGGAGGGAAAACTGTTTTTT,CASSYDQEGKLFF,-,TRBJ1-4,-,TRBV6-2/TRBV6-3
TGTGCCAGCAGTGAAATGGGACAGGGGGCGTATGGCTACACCTTC,CASSEMGQGAYGYTF,TRBD1,TRBJ1-2,-,TRBV2
TGTGCCAGCAGCTACAAAAACTATGGCTACACCTTC,CASSYKNYGYTF,-,TRBJ1-2,-,TRBV3-1/TRBV3-2
TGTGCCAGTAGTAGCGGGAGCAATGAGCAGTTCTTC,CASSSGSNEQFF,TRBD2,TRBJ2-1,-,TRBV19
TGTGCCAGCAGCTCCCGGGGGGGCTCGGAAAAACTGTTTTTT,CASSSRGGSEKLFF,-,TRBJ1-4,-,TRBV7-2
TGTGCCAGCAGCCTACACTCCAGGGACACTGAAGCTTTCTTT,CASSLHSRDTEAFF,-,TRBJ1-1,-,TRBV7-8
TGTGCCAGCAGGGAAGCGGGAGGCAAGGTAGATACGCAGTATTTT,CASREAGGKVDTQYF,TRBD2,TRBJ2-3,-,TRBV6-1
TGCGCCAGCAGCACTAGTCTGACTAGCGGCAACTACGAGCAGTACTTC,CASSTSLTSGNYEQYF,TRBD2,TRBJ2-7,-,TRBV5-1
TGCGCCAGCAGCCAAGATGCAGGGCTTAACTATGGCTACACCTTC,CASSQDAGLNYGYTF,-,TRBJ1-2,once,TRBV4-1
TGTGCCAGCAGCTCACACCCTGGACAGGGGGCCTACGAGCAGTACTTC,CASSSHPGQGAYEQYF,TRBD1,TRBJ2-7,-,TRBV7-6
TGTGCCAGCAGCGCCAGGGGAAACACCATATATTTT,CASSARGNTIYF,-,TRBJ1-3,-,TRBV9
TGCGCCAGCCGGGGACTAGCGGGATTGCACGAGCAGTACTTC,CASRGLAGLHEQYF,TRBD2,TRBJ2-7,few,TRBV5-1
TGTGCCTGGAGTCGAGTAGACAGGGACGCTGGAAACACCATATATTTT,CAWSRVDRDAGNTIYF,TRBD1,TRBJ1-3,once,TRBV30
TGTGCCAGCAGCCAAGTAGCGGACACTGAAGCTTTCTTT,CASSQVADTEAFF,-,TRBJ1-1,-,TRBV3-1/TRBV3-2
TGTGCCAGCAGTTTAATAGGGACAGCTGAAGCTTTCTTT,CASSLIGTAEAFF,TRBD1,TRBJ1-1,-,TRBV12-3/TRBV12-4
TGCGCCAGCAGTTCTGGACTAACTACCGGGGAGCTGTTTTTT,CASSSGLTTGELFF,-,TRBJ2-2,-,TRBV5-1
TGTGCCAGCAGCCCCGGACCTGGGGCCTATGGCTACACCTTC,CASSPGPGAYGYTF,-,TRBJ1-2,-,TRBV3-1/TRBV3-2
TGTGCCAGCAGCCAGGCATTAGAGGTCGGATACTATGGCTACACCTTC,CASSQALEVGYYGYTF,-,TRBJ1-2,-,TRBV3-1/TRBV3-2
TGTGCCAGCAGTGAAGCAATAGGACAGGGTCCCTACGAGCAGTACTTC,CASSEAIGQGPYEQYF,TRBD1,TRBJ2-7,-,TRBV6-1
TGTGCCAGCAGCTTTCCTGGACAGTCCATTTATGAAAAACTGTTTTTT,CASSFPGQSIYEKLFF,-,TRBJ1-4,-,TRBV5-5
TGCGCCAGCTCCCGGGACACCACTAACTATGGCTACACCTTC,CASSRDTTNYGYTF,-,TRBJ1-2,-,TRBV5-1
TGCAGCGCCTCCAGGGGACCGGACAGTGAAGCTTTCTTT,CSASRGPDSEAFF,-,TRBJ1-1,-,TRBV29-1
TGTGCCAGCTCACGAACCGATCCGGGACAGGTGGAAAAGACCCAGTACTTC,CASSRTDPGQVEKTQYF,TRBD1,TRBJ2-5,-,TRBV18
TGCGCCAGCAGTTTGGACAGGGGCTATGGCTACACCTTC,CASSLDRGYGYTF,TRBD1,TRBJ1-2,-,TRBV5-1
TGTGCCAGCAGCTTGGCCGGCCAGGGGGCGATAAATGGCTACACCTTC,CASSLAGQGAINGYTF,TRBD1,TRBJ1-2,-,TRBV5-6
TGTGCCAGCAGTCAGGCAGGGGGAGGAAACACCATATATTTT,CASSQAGGGNTIYF,TRBD1,TRBJ1-3,-,TRBV3-1/TRBV3-2
TGTGCCACCAGTGATGTCAGGGCGAACGCCGGGGAGCTGTTTTTT,CATSDVRANAGELFF,-,TRBJ2-2,-,TRBV24-1
TGTGCCAGCAGCTTGGACCCCACCGGACAGATGAGGGCAAGTGAAAAACTGTTTTTT,CASSLDPTGQMRASEKLFF,-,TRBJ1-4,-,TRBV5-5
TGCGCCAGCAGCTTGGGACTAGCGGGGGGACTCACAGATACGCAGTATTTT,CASSLGLAGGLTDTQYF,TRBD2,TRBJ2-3,once,TRBV5-1
TGCGCCAGCAGCCAAGAATCGCAGGTTGCAACTAATGAAAAACTGTTTTTT,CASSQESQVATNEKLFF,-,TRBJ1-4,-,TRBV4-1
TGTGCCAGCAGCTCACCAGGGGGCGTGAGGGTTAACACTGAAGCTTTCTTT,CASSSPGGVRVNTEAFF,TRBD1,TRBJ1-1,few,TRBV11-2
TGTGCCAGTAGTATTGCGTTGAACACTGAAGCTTTCTTT,CASSIALNTEAFF,-,TRBJ1-1,-,TRBV19
TGTGCCAGCAGTCTAGCTGGACAGGGGGCTGTCTATGGCTACACCTTC,CASSLAGQGAVYGYTF,TRBD1,TRBJ1-2,-,TRBV7-2
TGTGCCAGCTCACTGGAGGGCGAGGGAACCGGTCAGCCCCAGCATTTT,CASSLEGEGTGQPQHF,-,TRBJ1-5,-,TRBV18
TGTGCCAGCAGTTATGGAGGCAGGAAGACTAACTATGGCTACACCTTC,CASSYGGRKTNYGYTF,-,TRBJ1-2,once,TRBV6-5
TGTGCCAGCAGCGTAGTAGTGACTCCTGGGGCCAACGTCCTGACTTTC,CASSVVVTPGANVLTF,-,TRBJ2-6,-,TRBV9
TGCGCCAGCAGCCTAATATACAGGGGATCGGAGAGGAACACCATATATTTT,CASSLIYRGSERNTIYF,TRBD1,TRBJ1-3,-,TRBV5-1
TGTGCCACCCGGACAGCCCAGAACTCCTACAATGAGCAGTTCTTC,CATRTAQNSYNEQFF,-,TRBJ2-1,-,TRBV19
TGTGCCAGCAGGCCGACAGAGAACACTGAAGCTTTCTTT,CASRPTENTEAFF,-,TRBJ1-1,-,TRBV2
TGCGCCAGCAGCTTGGAGGCAGGGGTGAGCTCCTACGAGCAGTACTTC,CASSLEAGVSSYEQYF,-,TRBJ2-7,-,TRBV5-1
TGCGCCAGCAGTCAAGGGACAGGGGTGAGCACAGATACGCAGTATTTT,CASSQGTGVSTDTQYF,TRBD1,TRBJ2-3,once,TRBV5-1
TGTGCCAGCAGTTTCACAGGGGGCGCAAGCACAGATACGCAGTATTTT,CASSFTGGASTDTQYF,TRBD1,TRBJ2-3,-,TRBV27
TGTGCCAGCAGCCAGGACAGCCGAAATTCACCCCTCCACTTT,CASSQDSRNSPLHF,-,TRBJ1-6,-,TRBV9
TGTGCCAGTATCAGGACTGTCGGGGCTAACTATGGCTACACCTTC,CASIRTVGANYGYTF,-,TRBJ1-2,-,TRBV19
TGTGCCAGCAGTTCCGGACTAGCGCACTACGAGCAGTACTTC,CASSSGLAHYEQYF,TRBD2,TRBJ2-7,-,TRBV27